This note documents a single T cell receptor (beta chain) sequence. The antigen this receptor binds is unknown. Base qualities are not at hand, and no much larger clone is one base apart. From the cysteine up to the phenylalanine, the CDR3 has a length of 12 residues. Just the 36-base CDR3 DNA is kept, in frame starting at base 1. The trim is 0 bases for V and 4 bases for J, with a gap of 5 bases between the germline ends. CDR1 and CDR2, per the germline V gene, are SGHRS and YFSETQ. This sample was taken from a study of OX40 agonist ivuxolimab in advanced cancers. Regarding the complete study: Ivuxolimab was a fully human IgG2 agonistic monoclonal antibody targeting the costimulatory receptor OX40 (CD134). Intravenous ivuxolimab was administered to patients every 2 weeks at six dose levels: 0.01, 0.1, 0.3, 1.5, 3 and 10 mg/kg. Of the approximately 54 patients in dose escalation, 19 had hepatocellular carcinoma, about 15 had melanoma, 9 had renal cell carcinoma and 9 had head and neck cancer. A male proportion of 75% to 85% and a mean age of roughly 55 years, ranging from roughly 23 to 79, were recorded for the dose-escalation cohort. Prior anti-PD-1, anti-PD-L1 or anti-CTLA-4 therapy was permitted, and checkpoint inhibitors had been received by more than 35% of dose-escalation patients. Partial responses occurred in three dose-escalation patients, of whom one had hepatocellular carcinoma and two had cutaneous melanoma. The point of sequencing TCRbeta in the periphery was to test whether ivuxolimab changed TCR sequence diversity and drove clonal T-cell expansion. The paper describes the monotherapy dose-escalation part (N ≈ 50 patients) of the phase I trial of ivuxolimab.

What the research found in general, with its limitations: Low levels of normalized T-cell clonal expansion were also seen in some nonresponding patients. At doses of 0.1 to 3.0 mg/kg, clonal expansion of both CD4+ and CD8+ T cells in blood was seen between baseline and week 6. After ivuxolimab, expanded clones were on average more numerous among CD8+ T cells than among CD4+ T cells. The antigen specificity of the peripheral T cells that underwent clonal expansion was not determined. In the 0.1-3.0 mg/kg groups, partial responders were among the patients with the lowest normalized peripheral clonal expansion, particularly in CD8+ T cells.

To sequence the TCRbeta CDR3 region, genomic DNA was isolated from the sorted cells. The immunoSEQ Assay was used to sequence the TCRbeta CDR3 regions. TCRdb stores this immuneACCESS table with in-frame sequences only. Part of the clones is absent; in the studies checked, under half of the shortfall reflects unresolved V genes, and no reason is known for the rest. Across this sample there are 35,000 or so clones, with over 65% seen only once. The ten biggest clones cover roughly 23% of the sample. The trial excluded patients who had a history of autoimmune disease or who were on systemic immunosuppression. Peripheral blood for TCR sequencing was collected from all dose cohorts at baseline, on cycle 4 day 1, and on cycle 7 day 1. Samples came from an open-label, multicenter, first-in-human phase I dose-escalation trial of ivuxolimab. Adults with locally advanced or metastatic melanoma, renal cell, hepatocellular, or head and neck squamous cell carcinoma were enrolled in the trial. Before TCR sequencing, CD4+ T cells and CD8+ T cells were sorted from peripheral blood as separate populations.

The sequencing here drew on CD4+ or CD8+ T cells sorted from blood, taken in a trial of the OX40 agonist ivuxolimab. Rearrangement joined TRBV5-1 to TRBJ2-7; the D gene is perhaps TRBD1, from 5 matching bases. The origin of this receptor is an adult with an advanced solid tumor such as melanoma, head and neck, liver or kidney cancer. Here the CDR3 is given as CASSLEGYEQYF. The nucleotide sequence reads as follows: TGCGCCAGCAGCTTGGAGGGGTACGAGCAGTACTTC. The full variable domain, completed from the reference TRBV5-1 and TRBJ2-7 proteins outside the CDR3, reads KAGVTQTPRYLIKTRGQQVTLSCSPISGHRSVSWYQQTPGQGLQFLFEYFSETQRNKGNFPGRFSGRQFSNSRSEMNVSTLELGDSALYLCASSLEGYEQYFGPGTRLTVT.